The 2 T cell receptor beta chains given below trace back to one sample, sequenced in a study of CD8 T cells in ankylosing spondylitis. MiXCR, run by TCRdb on the 5' RACE reads, gives a single entry per CDR3 protein. The table lists tens of thousands of distinct CDR3 sequences, 2.5% to 3% of them singletons. The sequencing input was blood, either unsorted or a sorted T cell fraction (not recorded which). The receptors were sampled from a male donor with ankylosing spondylitis or in good health (not recorded which).

This clonotype was counted at least ten times. This chain joins TRBV9 and TRBJ2-3; possibly TRBD2 for D (7 bases). Germline CDR1 is SGDLS and CDR2 is YYNGEE. This CDR3 region has 17 residues. Trimming shortened V by 1 base and J by 7 bases, and 22 bases separated the two germline ends. Here the CDR3 reads CASSVTGGRETFNTQYF. CDR3 in DNA: TGTGCCAGCAGCGTAACGGGGGGCCGGGAGACCTTCAATACGCAGTATTTT.

There are many counts of this clonotype. The genes are TRBV9 and TRBJ1-2, with D perhaps TRBD1 (5 bases). V lost 5 bases and J lost 6, with 5 bases in between. This CDR3 is 10 amino acids long. Germline CDR1 SGDLS, CDR2 YYNGEE. The CDR3 loop reads CASRGDGYTF. CDR3 nucleotides: TGTGCCAGCAGGGGGGATGGCTACACCTTC.